This T cell receptor (beta chain) was sequenced during a study of regulatory T cells in long-lasting Graves disease. This clonotype was observed a handful of times. The sample's time point: newly diagnosed GD, antithyroid drugs for less than 3 months. The TCR library was made from RNA extracted from PBMCs. Trimming left V 0 bases short and J 9 bases short, with 9 bases between. The CDR3 contains 13 residues. CDR1 and CDR2 from the germline V gene are MNHNY and SVGAGI (reference sequence). According to the study, TCR beta libraries were built with iRepertoire HTBI primers and CDR3-region Arm-PCR. TCRdb re-derived calls from the multiplex PCR reads in MiXCR, one entry per CDR3 protein. The sample lists roughly 560,000 distinct CDR3 sequences, 12% occurring once. The sample was also reused in another study, on T cells in Graves' hyperthyroidism and ophthalmopathy. Turning to that study: With the HTBI primer set, the TCR CDR3 went through a first round of RT-PCR. Most clonotypes expanded in thyroid above 0.001 were likewise present in blood.

Here the sequenced sample was peripheral blood mononuclear cells (PBMCs), taken at new diagnosis, from a patient treated with antithyroid drugs. The receptor comes from a woman in her thirties with Graves disease. The gene calls are TRBV6-6 and TRBJ2-1; D is ambiguous. Here the CDR3 DNA reads TGTGCCAGCAGTTACTCGGACGGTGGTGAGCAGTTCTTC. Translation: CASSYSDGGEQFF.